These 31 T cell receptor beta chains were all obtained from the same sample, sequenced in a study of spatial heterogeneity in lung cancer. Findings and caveats of the study: One measure, the expanded intratumoral alpha and beta TCR count, tracked tumor mutation counts.

What these receptors recognize is not known. In TCRdb, the 5' RACE reads were re-called with MiXCR into one record per CDR3 protein. This table has around 23,000 distinct CDR3 sequences, under 8% appearing once. This sample's time point: sample taken at primary tumor resection. Sequences were derived from lung tumor tissue, sampled at surgery. These receptors were taken from a male donor with early-stage non-small cell lung cancer.

This clonotype occurred many times. J is TRBJ2-3 and V is TRBV7-3, with 11 bases that match TRBD2. CDR3 size: 15 residues. Germline CDR1 reads SGHTA; CDR2 reads FQGTGA. J gave up 0 bases and V 6 bases, and 2 bases lay outside the gene matches. Here the CDR3 DNA reads TGTGCCAGCAGTTTAGCGGGGGGGAGCACAGATACGCAGTATTTT. As protein: CASSLAGGSTDTQYF.

This clonotype has more than one count but fewer than ten. The rearrangement joins TRBV28 to TRBJ2-5, with D unresolved. V dropped 7 bases and J dropped 6 bases, with 12 bases sitting between them. CDR3 length: 12 amino acids. CDR1 MDHEN and CDR2 SYDVKM come from the germline V gene. The CDR3 sequence: CASTTKGKTQYF. Here the CDR3 DNA reads TGTGCCAGCACCACTAAAGGAAAGACCCAGTACTTC.

The chain combines TRBV6-5 with TRBJ2-7; possible D gene TRBD2, 5 bases. Trimming stripped 6 bases from V and 1 base from J, with 16 bases between. This CDR3 comprises 15 residues. Germline CDR1 MNHEY, CDR2 SVGAGI. The DNA of the CDR3 is TGTGCCAGCAGACCTGGACCCAGAGGGTCCTACGAGCAGTACTTC. Its protein product is CASRPGPRGSYEQYF.

There are a few counts of this clonotype. The chain combines TRBV10-3 with TRBJ2-7; D gene uncertain. The CDR3 runs 14 residues. CDR1 is ENHRY, CDR2 SYGVKD, per germline. The V end was cut by 0 bases, the J end by 3 bases, with 9 bases between. CDR3: CAISESGRNYEQYF. The CDR3 nucleotides are TGTGCCATCAGTGAGTCGGGTAGGAACTACGAGCAGTACTTC.

This clonotype was seen many times. This sequence joins TRBV3-2 and TRBJ1-1; TRBD1, the table's D call, lacks a check against the DNA. TRBV3-2 is shown as a pseudogene. This CDR3 region has 14 residues. The CDR3 is CASSTSNRSAEAFF. In DNA form, the CDR3 reads TGTGCCAGCAGCACTAGTAACAGGAGCGCTGAAGCTTTCTTT.

This clonotype was observed many times. The chain is built from TRBV11-1 and TRBJ2-1; TRBD2 is a possible D gene (6 bases). This CDR3 region has 14 residues. The ends were cut back, 6 bases at V and 4 bases at J, with 13 bases in the middle. Per germline, CDR1 SGHAT and CDR2 FQDESV (reference sequence). The CDR3 sequence is CASSPRTKYNEQFF. In DNA, the CDR3 is TGTGCCAGCAGTCCTCGGACTAAGTACAATGAGCAGTTCTTC.

In this sample, this clonotype turned up many times. The chain uses TRBV28 and TRBJ1-2; a possible D gene is TRBD1 (5 bases). Germline values: CDR1 MDHEN, CDR2 SYDVKM. With 5 bases removed from V and 4 bases from J, the gap between germline ends came to 20 bases. The CDR3 covers 16 residues. The CDR3 nucleotides read TGTGCCAGCAGTCCATCTTCGAAGGGACGGCGCTATGGCTACACCTTC. Its protein product is CASSPSSKGRRYGYTF.

This clonotype is labeled as large. V usage is TRBV6-5 and J usage is TRBJ2-7; 10 bases map to TRBD1. The CDR3 sequence is 14 residues long. Germline V lookup: CDR1 MNHEY, CDR2 SVGAGI. V shed 5 bases and J 3 bases; nucleotides not matched to a gene: 4. CDR3 in amino acids: CASSLRDRGYEQYF. The CDR3 coding sequence is TGTGCCAGCAGTCTGCGGGACAGGGGCTACGAGCAGTACTTC.

This clonotype was detected ten times or more. The chain employs TRBV28 and TRBJ2-4; possibly TRBD1 for D (5 bases). The CDR3 is 14 residues long. Germline V gene data show CDR1 as MDHEN and CDR2 as SYDVKM. The germline V and J ends were trimmed by 0 bases and 3 bases, with 6 bases remaining between them. CDR3 in amino acids: CASSLWTDKNIQYF. The CDR3 region has the DNA TGTGCCAGCAGTTTATGGACAGACAAAAACATTCAGTACTTC.

This clonotype was observed at least ten times. The J gene is TRBJ2-2, the V gene TRBV2; no clear D. CDR1 SNHLY and CDR2 FYNNEI come from the germline V gene. The length of the CDR3 is 14 residues. The V end lost 6 bases, the J end lost 4 bases, and 12 bases lay between the germline ends. Written as DNA, the CDR3 is TGTGCCAGCAGACCCATTGCCTCCACCGGGGAGCTGTTTTTT. Residues: CASRPIASTGELFF.

This clonotype was observed many times. The chain employs TRBV18 and TRBJ1-2, with D possibly TRBD1 on 5 matching bases. The CDR3 is 13 amino acids. V lost 2 bases and J 4 bases, leaving 8 bases between the germline ends. Germline V lookup: CDR1 KGHSH, CDR2 LQKENI. CDR3 bases: TGTGCCAGCTCACCATTCACAGGCTATGGCTACACCTTC. Translated, it gives CASSPFTGYGYTF.

This clonotype was detected ten times or more. The gene calls are TRBV29-1 and TRBJ1-2; the D is unclear. The CDR3 has 12 residues. Germline V gives CDR1 SQVTM, CDR2 ANQGSEA. V lost 5 bases and J lost 6, with 13 bases in between. DNA of the CDR3: TGCAGCGTTCCCCGAGGAAGGGATGGCTACACCTTC. It codes for CSVPRGRDGYTF.

The sample holds many counts of this clonotype. The chain uses TRBV12-3 or TRBV12-4 and TRBJ2-3, with 7 bases fitting TRBD1. The ends lost 6 bases at V and 4 bases at J; junction bases unmatched: 7. The CDR3 runs 14 residues. Here the CDR3 reads CASSTGAPPDTQYF. CDR3 nucleotides: TGTGCCAGCAGCACAGGGGCCCCCCCAGATACGCAGTATTTT.

This clonotype was recorded many times. This chain joins TRBV28 and TRBJ2-3; no reliable D call. CDR1 is MDHEN, CDR2 SYDVKM, per germline. Between the trimmed V and J ends, which lost 7 bases and 0 bases, there was a span of 14 bases. The CDR3 covers 15 residues. CDR3 loop: CASKIDRGSTDTQYF. CDR3 nucleotide sequence: TGTGCCAGCAAAATAGATAGAGGTAGCACAGATACGCAGTATTTT.

This clonotype was recorded many times. The rearrangement uses TRBV18 and TRBJ2-1; the D gene is possibly TRBD2 (5 bases). CDR1 and CDR2 (germline): KGHSH, LQKENI. CDR3 size: 16 residues. The V gene lost 3 bases and the J gene lost 4 bases, with 16 bases spanning the gap. In DNA form, the CDR3 reads TGTGCCAGCTCACCCCTCGGACTCACCGTTTACAATGAGCAGTTCTTC. The encoded protein is CASSPLGLTVYNEQFF. Together with reference TRBV18 and TRBJ2-1, the CDR3 gives the full variable domain: NAGVMQNPRHLVRRRGQEARLRCSPMKGHSHVYWYRQLPEEGLKFMVYLQKENIIDESGMPKERFSAEFPKEGPSILRIQQVVRGDSAAYFCASSPLGLTVYNEQFFGPGTRLTVL.

This clonotype appeared many times. The chain combines TRBV30 with TRBJ1-1, with D hard to call. Germline V lookup: CDR1 GTSNPN, CDR2 SVGIG (reference sequence). Trimming removed 1 base from V and 2 bases from J, with 8 bases in between. The CDR3 totals 13 residues. The CDR3 is CAWSAKGNTEAFF. CDR3 DNA: TGTGCCTGGAGTGCAAAGGGAAACACTGAAGCTTTCTTT.

V and J are TRBV7-9 and TRBJ2-4; D call uncertain. Germline CDR1 and CDR2: SEHNR and FQNEAQ (reference sequence). Between the trimmed V and J ends, which lost 8 bases and 0 bases, there was a span of 11 bases. CDR3 length: 14 amino acids. CDR3 residues: CASSFGIAKNIQYF. The CDR3 region has the DNA TGTGCCAGCTCTTTTGGAATAGCCAAAAACATTCAGTACTTC.

This clonotype has more than one count but fewer than ten. V gene TRBV7-7 combines with J gene TRBJ2-1; 7 bases agree with TRBD2. J was trimmed by 5 bases and V by 4 bases; bases with no gene match: 5. This CDR3 spans 14 amino acids. Germline CDR1 reads SSHAT; CDR2 reads FNYEAQ (reference sequence). The DNA of the CDR3 is TGTGCCAGCAGCTCTAGCGGAATAAACAATGAGCAGTTCTTC. Amino acid sequence: CASSSSGINNEQFF.

Ten or more counts support this clonotype. The chain recombines TRBV7-2 with TRBJ1-2; possible D gene TRBD1, 5 bases. This CDR3 spans 15 amino acids. V was shortened by 5 bases and J by 4 bases, with 17 bases between the two germline ends. The germline CDR1 and CDR2 sequences are SGHTA and FQGNSA. The CDR3: CASSPTGGQGYGYTF. For the CDR3, the DNA is TGTGCCAGCAGCCCCACCGGCGGGCAGGGCTATGGCTACACCTTC.

There are many counts of this clonotype. The rearrangement joins TRBV5-1 to TRBJ2-3, with unresolved D. The germline gives CDR1 SGHRS, CDR2 YFSETQ. V shed 6 bases and J shed 4 bases, with 12 bases lying between them. The CDR3 is 13 residues long. As DNA, the CDR3 is TGCGCCAGCAACTCCAAGGACCCAGATACGCAGTATTTT. Encoded protein: CASNSKDPDTQYF. Full variable domain (outside the CDR3, taken from reference TRBV5-1 and TRBJ2-3): KAGVTQTPRYLIKTRGQQVTLSCSPISGHRSVSWYQQTPGQGLQFLFEYFSETQRNKGNFPGRFSGRQFSNSRSEMNVSTLELGDSALYLCASNSKDPDTQYFGPGTRLTVL.

The chain employs TRBV30 and TRBJ2-2, with 13 bases lining up with TRBD2. Looked up from germline, CDR1 is GTSNPN and CDR2 is SVGIG (reference sequence). The CDR3 consists of 14 residues. V dropped 5 bases and J dropped 6; count of bases not matched to a gene: 3. The CDR3 DNA is TGTGCCTGGCGACTAGCGGGAGGAGCCGGGGAGCTGTTTTTT. It specifies CAWRLAGGAGELFF. Supplemented by reference TRBV30 and TRBJ2-2, the full variable domain reads SQTIHQWPATLVQPVGSPLSLECTVEGTSNPNLYWYRQAAGRGLQLLFYSVGIGQISSEVPQNLSASRPQDRQFILSSKKLLLSDSGFYLCAWRLAGGAGELFFGEGSRLTVL.

This clonotype was counted many times. The V gene is TRBV7-6, the J gene TRBJ2-1, with a possible D match to TRBD2 (7 bases). This CDR3 has 16 residues. CDR1 is SGHVS, CDR2 FNYEAQ, per germline. Trimming took 1 base from V and 7 from J, leaving 17 bases between them. The CDR3 here is CASSLVHGGQGNEQFF. DNA of the CDR3: TGTGCCAGCAGCTTAGTTCACGGGGGGCAAGGGAATGAGCAGTTCTTC. The complete variable domain, with remaining parts taken from reference TRBV7-6 and TRBJ2-1, reads GAGVSQSPRYKVTKRGQDVALRCDPISGHVSLYWYRQALGQGPEFLTYFNYEAQQDKSGLPNDRFSAERPEGSISTLTIQRTEQRDSAMYRCASSLVHGGQGNEQFFGPGTRLTVL.

In its sample, this clonotype was seen many times. The V gene is TRBV5-1, the J gene TRBJ2-5; TRBD2 is a possible D gene (6 bases). The germline V and J ends were trimmed by 3 bases and 2 bases, with 14 bases remaining between them. The V gene's germline CDR1 is SGHRS and CDR2 YFSETQ. CDR3 length equals 15 residues. The CDR3: CASSYGSGGQETQYF. CDR3 sequence (DNA): TGCGCCAGCAGCTATGGTAGTGGGGGGCAAGAGACCCAGTACTTC.

This clonotype has at least ten counts. The chain has TRBV5-1 and TRBJ2-2; 7 nucleotides match TRBD1. There are 14 residues in the CDR3. Trimming at V came to 4 bases and at J to 6 bases, leaving 6 bases not matched to a gene. Per the germline V gene, CDR1 is SGHRS and CDR2 is YFSETQ. The CDR3 region has the DNA TGCGCCAGCAGCAGAGGACAGGTCTCCGGGGAGCTGTTTTTT. It specifies CASSRGQVSGELFF.

This clonotype was counted ten times or more. This chain joins TRBV20-1 and TRBJ1-5; 7 bases agree with TRBD1. Germline V gene sequence: CDR1 DFQATT, CDR2 SNEGSKA (reference sequence). The CDR3 totals 13 residues. J lost 2 bases, V lost 6 bases, and 4 bases had no gene match. The CDR3 sequence is CSAGQGGNQPQHF. CDR3 nucleotide sequence: TGCAGTGCGGGGCAGGGGGGCAATCAGCCCCAGCATTTT.

This clonotype was seen repeatedly, ten times or more. V usage is TRBV6-4 and J usage is TRBJ2-3; 10 bases line up with TRBD2. After removal of 6 bases from V and 1 base from J, the junction contained 4 bases not matched to a gene. The germline CDR1 and CDR2 sequences are MRHNA and SNTAGT. The CDR3 is made up of 15 amino acids. The CDR3: CASSAGTSGTDTQYF. The CDR3 region has the DNA TGTGCCAGCAGCGCCGGGACTAGCGGCACAGATACGCAGTATTTT.

This clonotype was seen only a few times. This chain links TRBV7-8 with TRBJ2-1, with D tentatively TRBD1 or TRBD2 (5 bases each). Trimming shortened V by 5 bases and J by 10 bases, and 12 bases separated the two germline ends. Germline V CDR1 and CDR2: SGHVS, FQNEAQ. This CDR3 region has 12 residues. The CDR3: CASSPPRGEQFF. The CDR3 bases are TGTGCCAGCAGCCCCCCCCGGGGCGAGCAGTTCTTC.

The sample holds many counts of this clonotype. The V and J genes are TRBV2 and TRBJ2-3; a possible D gene is TRBD1 (5 bases). The CDR3 is made up of 15 amino acids. V shed 6 bases and J shed 6 bases, with 19 bases lying between them. Germline values: CDR1 SNHLY, CDR2 FYNNEI. The CDR3 loop reads CASRRSDIRMDTQYF. DNA for the CDR3: TGTGCCAGCAGGAGATCGGACATCCGGATGGATACGCAGTATTTT.

A few counts support this clonotype. The chain employs TRBV28 and TRBJ1-2; 7 bases are a match to TRBD1. Germline CDR1 reads MDHEN; CDR2 reads SYDVKM. This CDR3 comprises 14 residues. The junction had 4 bases not matched to a gene; V was cut back by 6 bases and J by 0 bases. The CDR3 nucleotides are TGTGCCAGCAGGTTACAGGGGTCTAACTATGGCTACACCTTC. It is translated as CASRLQGSNYGYTF.

This clonotype was observed at least ten times. Here the CDR3 DNA reads TGTGCCAGCAGTTTGGGTAGGGTAGGGCCAGATACGCAGTATTTT. It is translated as CASSLGRVGPDTQYF. V and J are TRBV27 and TRBJ2-3; D uncertain. Trimming pared 3 bases from V and 4 bases from J, leaving 14 bases between. The CDR3 covers 15 residues. The germline V gene has CDR1 MNHEY and CDR2 SMNVEV (reference sequence).

In this sample, this clonotype turned up many times. The V gene is TRBV5-1, the J gene TRBJ2-1; D is uncertain. CDR3 length equals 15 residues. Trimming pared 1 base from V and 7 bases from J, leaving 15 bases between. CDR1 and CDR2 (germline): SGHRS, YFSETQ. The CDR3 DNA is TGCGCCAGCAGCTTGCAGGACCGGCTCTTGAATGAGCAGTTCTTC. Translation gives CASSLQDRLLNEQFF.